Listed here is a single T cell receptor (beta chain). The data stem from a study of blood T cell repertoires in COVID-19. The protocol was immunoSEQ multiplex PCR, while the TCRdb copy is restricted to in-frame clones and leaves out a portion. The table lists 65,000 to 85,000 clones, 80% to 90% of them singletons, with 2% to 2.5% in the top ten. The CDR3 totals 14 residues. CDR1 PRHDT and CDR2 FYEKMQ come from the germline V gene (reference sequence). The germline V and J ends were trimmed by 2 bases and 3 bases, with 10 bases remaining between them. The rearrangement uses TRBV13 and TRBJ2-5, with a weak D call TRBD1 (5 bases). The specimen sequenced was peripheral blood. The clonotype originates from a human donor in a cohort sampled during active COVID-19. The CDR3 loop reads CASSLKGLEETQYF. CDR3 coding DNA: TGTGCCAGCAGCTTAAAGGGGCTGGAAGAGACCCAGTACTTC.